This T cell receptor (beta chain) came from a study of blood T cell repertoires in COVID-19. Study in general: Researchers got acute and convalescent COVID-19 samples from the United States, Italy and Spain. PBMCs, B-cell-depleted T cells, or T cells were the source of the cDNA or gDNA that made up the material.

Measured with immunoSEQ multiplex PCR; TCRdb has only the in-frame clones, and not every one. The sample shows 150,000 to 250,000 clones, 94% of them seen only once. While infection was still active, Seattle patients were enrolled and then followed longitudinally. V gave up 4 bases and J gave up 4 bases; unmatched junction bases: 10. The CDR3 totals 16 residues. Germline V gene data show CDR1 as WNHNN and CDR2 as SYGVQD (reference sequence). The specimen was peripheral blood. The chain has TRBV10-1 and TRBJ2-7; 10 positions match TRBD1. This TCR was recovered from a man aged 25 to 40 with COVID-19, enrolled during active disease. CDR3 bases: TGCGCCAGCAGTGCCCACCCGGGACAGGGGAGGTACGAGCAGTACTTC. Its protein product is CASSAHPGQGRYEQYF.